This entry features one T cell receptor beta chain sequence. Its target is not known. The record originates from a study of shared clonotypes between healthy human individuals. Looking at the study overall: Each donor's CD4 naive and CD4 memory cells filled three plates apiece, CD8 naive two, and CD8 memory one.

Here immunoSEQ multiplex PCR was the method, and the copy in TCRdb shows in-frame clones only, minus some. The table shows almost 750,000 clones, with 55% to 80% occurring only once. Whole-study results and caveats: Rarefaction exposed incomplete sorted-subset sequencing despite large depth. Naive subsets generally had larger estimated richness than memory subsets.

The sequence derives from a woman aged 25 to 39 in good health. What was sequenced was memory CD4+ T cells sorted from blood. Subset in this sample: CD45RA-negative fraction.

The CDR3 region is CASSFRTENTEAFF. CDR3 nucleotides: TGCGCCAGCAGCTTCCGGACCGAGAACACTGAAGCTTTCTTT. The V gene is TRBV5-1, the J gene TRBJ1-1; D call uncertain. V lost 2 bases and J lost 1, with 9 bases in between. The germline V gene has CDR1 SGHRS and CDR2 YFSETQ. The CDR3 totals 14 residues.